These 24 T cell receptor beta chains originate from one sample sequenced in a study of CD8 T cells in ankylosing spondylitis. TCRdb reprocessed the 5' RACE reads with MiXCR, giving one entry per CDR3 protein. Of some 840,000 distinct CDR3 sequences in the sample, 12% were seen once. Study-wide findings and caveats: In ankylosing spondylitis blood, a motif of several highly homologous TCR beta variants appeared characteristic.

Their antigens remain unidentified. Sequences were obtained from blood, either unsorted or a sorted T cell fraction (not recorded which). All receptors come from a male donor with ankylosing spondylitis.

V gene TRBV10-3 combines with J gene TRBJ2-1; 8 bases agree with TRBD2. CDR3 length: 17 amino acids. After removal of 3 bases from V and 3 bases from J, the junction contained 10 bases not matched to a gene. CDR1 and CDR2 (germline): ENHRY, SYGVKD. This chain's CDR3 is CAISDRGGRSVYNEQFF. CDR3 in DNA: TGTGCCATCAGTGATCGGGGGGGCCGTTCGGTCTACAATGAGCAGTTCTTC.

The chain links TRBV20-1 to TRBJ1-4; no clear D. Trimming took 4 bases from V and 4 from J, leaving 7 bases between them. The germline CDR1 and CDR2 sequences are DFQATT and SNEGSKA (reference sequence). CDR3 length: 12 residues. CDR3 DNA sequence: TGCAGTGCTACCGGAAGTAATGAAAAACTGTTTTTT. Translated: CSATGSNEKLFF.

This clonotype has a handful of counts. The rearrangement joins TRBV6-1 to TRBJ2-1, with 13 bases identical to TRBD2. Germline lookup yields CDR1 MNHNS and CDR2 SASEGT. The CDR3 length is 16 residues. Trimming at V came to 10 bases and at J to 5 bases, leaving 11 bases not matched to a gene. The CDR3 loop reads CATDRLAGGDHNEQFF. The CDR3 DNA reads TGTGCCACCGACCGACTAGCGGGGGGCGACCACAATGAGCAGTTCTTC.

The chain links TRBV7-2 to TRBJ2-7, with no clear D. CDR1 SGHTA and CDR2 FQGNSA come from the germline V gene. The ends were cut back, 10 bases at V and 4 bases at J, with 11 bases in the middle. The CDR3 is 11 amino acids. Written as DNA, the CDR3 is TGTGCCACCTCACAGATGTACGAGCAGTACTTC. As protein: CATSQMYEQYF.

This clonotype was counted ten times or more. The chain carries TRBV5-1 and TRBJ1-2; perhaps TRBD1 as D (6 bases). The ends were cut back, 1 base at V and 2 bases at J, with 12 bases in the middle. The CDR3 sequence is 15 residues long. Germline lookup yields CDR1 SGHRS and CDR2 YFSETQ. CDR3: CASSLRTGQNYGYTF. The CDR3 coding sequence is TGCGCCAGCAGCTTGCGTACAGGGCAAAACTATGGCTACACCTTC. The full variable domain, rest sourced from reference TRBV5-1 and TRBJ1-2, is KAGVTQTPRYLIKTRGQQVTLSCSPISGHRSVSWYQQTPGQGLQFLFEYFSETQRNKGNFPGRFSGRQFSNSRSEMNVSTLELGDSALYLCASSLRTGQNYGYTFGSGTRLTVV.

Ten or more counts support this clonotype. The rearrangement uses TRBV12-3 or TRBV12-4 and TRBJ1-1; D gene ambiguous. The CDR3 has 13 residues. V was shortened by 5 bases and J by 4 bases, with 11 bases between the two germline ends. The CDR3 coding sequence is TGTGCCAGCAGTCCTTATACTCGCACTGAAGCTTTCTTT. Translation gives CASSPYTRTEAFF.

This clonotype was seen a handful of times. The J gene is TRBJ2-7, the V gene TRBV27; D is undetermined. Trimming left V 0 bases short and J 3 bases short, with 12 bases between. Germline assignment: CDR1 MNHEY and CDR2 SMNVEV (reference sequence). The CDR3 is made up of 15 amino acids. CDR3 bases: TGTGCCAGCAGTTTATCGGGCATTGGGGTCTACGAGCAGTACTTC. Translation gives CASSLSGIGVYEQYF.

This clonotype was picked up a small number of times. The chain joins TRBV20-1 to TRBJ2-1; 12 nucleotides align to TRBD2. Germline V gene sequence: CDR1 DFQATT, CDR2 SNEGSKA (reference sequence). This CDR3 spans 18 amino acids. Unmatched junction bases numbered 10, after V lost 4 bases and J lost 0 bases. The CDR3 DNA follows: TGCAGTGCTAAAATCGGGACTAGCGGGTCAAGCTCCTACAATGAGCAGTTCTTC. Protein: CSAKIGTSGSSSYNEQFF.

The J gene is TRBJ2-3, the V gene TRBV7-2, with 8 positions matching TRBD1. The CDR3 extends over 13 amino acids. Looked up from germline, CDR1 is SGHTA and CDR2 is FQGNSA. Trimming cost V 3 bases and J 8 bases; bases outside gene matches: 4. The CDR3 here is CASSFNRGSTQYF. DNA of the CDR3: TGTGCCAGCAGCTTCAACAGGGGGAGTACGCAGTATTTT.

The V call is TRBV11-2, the J call TRBJ2-6; maybe TRBD1 (5 bases). Per the germline V gene, CDR1 is SGHAT and CDR2 is FQNNGV. This CDR3 is built from 19 residues. Trimming pared 2 bases from V and 0 bases from J, leaving 17 bases between. The CDR3: CASSLFKGFSSSGANVLTF. The CDR3, as DNA: TGTGCCAGCAGCTTATTCAAGGGGTTCTCGAGCTCTGGGGCCAACGTCCTGACTTTC.

This clonotype appeared a few times. The chain employs TRBV6-1 and TRBJ2-7; TRBD2 aligns across 7 bases. V shed 7 bases and J 2 bases; nucleotides not matched to a gene: 8. The CDR3 covers 14 residues. Germline-derived CDR1 and CDR2 are MNHNS and SASEGT. The CDR3 region is CASKGRREAYEQYF. CDR3 sequence (DNA): TGTGCCAGCAAGGGTAGACGGGAGGCCTACGAGCAGTACTTC.

The CDR3 region is CASSLSDSTFTGELFF. In DNA form, the CDR3 reads TGCGCCAGCAGCTTGTCGGACAGCACGTTCACCGGGGAGCTGTTTTTT. The gene calls are TRBV5-1 and TRBJ2-2; D perhaps matches TRBD1 (6 bases). Germline V gives CDR1 SGHRS, CDR2 YFSETQ. The CDR3 is 16 residues long. Trimming took 1 base from V and 4 from J, leaving 14 bases between them.

The chain joins TRBV10-3 to TRBJ1-6; TRBD1 agrees at 7 bases. The CDR3 contains 15 residues. Germline assignment: CDR1 ENHRY and CDR2 SYGVKD. Germline trimming cut 4 bases from V and 7 bases from J; bases unmatched to any gene: 7. The CDR3: CAISGGGFGNSPLHF. The CDR3 coding sequence is TGTGCCATCAGTGGAGGGGGCTTTGGGAATTCACCCCTCCACTTT.

This clonotype came up a few times. This rearrangement joins TRBV6-1 to TRBJ2-3, with 7 bases fitting TRBD2. J gave up 0 bases and V 6 bases, and 9 bases lay outside the gene matches. In germline, CDR1 is MNHNS, CDR2 SASEGT. There are 16 residues in the CDR3. The CDR3 is CASSASLAVSTDTQYF. Written as DNA, the CDR3 is TGTGCCAGCAGCGCTTCCCTAGCGGTCAGCACAGATACGCAGTATTTT.

V usage is TRBV7-9 and J usage is TRBJ1-1; 7 positions match TRBD1. Losses at the gene ends were 4 bases for V and 7 bases for J; bases not matched to a gene: 9. The CDR3 runs to 14 residues. From germline, CDR1 is SEHNR and CDR2 FQNEAQ (reference sequence). In nucleotides, the CDR3 is TGTGCCAGCAGCTCCGGGACAGAAACTTTTGAAGCTTTCTTT. Translation: CASSSGTETFEAFF.

This clonotype was picked up many times. The V and J genes are TRBV7-2 and TRBJ2-1; no clear D gene. CDR3 length equals 9 residues. Between the trimmed V and J ends, which lost 7 bases and 9 bases, there was a span of 4 bases. CDR1 is SGHTA and CDR2 is FQGNSA in the germline V gene. The CDR3 is CASTTEQFF. CDR3 DNA: TGTGCCAGCACTACTGAGCAGTTCTTC.

CDR3 in amino acids: CARFTEAFF. DNA of the CDR3: TGTGCCAGATTCACTGAAGCTTTCTTT. V gene TRBV5-3 combines with J gene TRBJ1-1; D uncertain. Being an ORF, TRBV5-3 has a function that is uncertain. The CDR3 loop spans 9 amino acids. Deletions cut 7 bases from V and 4 bases from J, with 2 bases between.

This clonotype was found a few times. V and J are TRBV10-3 and TRBJ2-2, with unresolved D. CDR1 is ENHRY, CDR2 SYGVKD, per germline. V lost 0 bases, J lost 7 bases, and 9 bases lay in between. This CDR3 is built from 14 residues. This CDR3 reads CAISESNSVGELFF. CDR3 in DNA: TGTGCCATCAGTGAGTCGAACTCAGTCGGGGAGCTGTTTTTT.

This clonotype showed up many times. The gene calls are TRBV20-1 and TRBJ2-3; D perhaps matches TRBD1 (6 bases). Trimming cost V 6 bases and J 4 bases, with 17 bases left between them. CDR1 DFQATT and CDR2 SNEGSKA come from the germline V gene (reference sequence). This CDR3 contains 14 residues. The CDR3 DNA reads TGCAGTGCCTACCAGGGGTTAGGGGCAGATACGCAGTATTTT. It is translated as CSAYQGLGADTQYF.

This clonotype was detected many times. The chain couples TRBV10-3 to TRBJ2-7, with 7 bases that match TRBD1. V was clipped by 5 bases and J by 2 bases; unmatched bases: 9. The CDR3 totals 15 residues. Germline V gene lookup returns CDR1 ENHRY and CDR2 SYGVKD. The CDR3 sequence: CAISPGQQEAYEQYF. DNA for the CDR3: TGTGCCATCAGTCCGGGACAGCAAGAGGCCTACGAGCAGTACTTC.

The chain recombines TRBV4-1 with TRBJ1-5; tentative D call: TRBD1 (5 bases). V lost 5 bases and J lost 3, with 20 bases in between. Germline loops: CDR1 MGHRA, CDR2 YSYEKL. The CDR3 contains 17 residues. In nucleotides, the CDR3 is TGCGCCAGCAGCATACGACAGCCTGGCCAGCCCAATCAGCCCCAGCATTTT. Its translation is CASSIRQPGQPNQPQHF.

V and J are TRBV7-8 and TRBJ2-7; 7 bases are shared with TRBD1. The CDR3 is 16 amino acids. The germline V gene encodes CDR1 SGHVS and CDR2 FQNEAQ. Trimming cost V 6 bases and J 0 bases; bases outside gene matches: 11. Here the CDR3 reads CASRPDDRVYSYEQYF. For the CDR3, the DNA is TGTGCCAGCAGACCAGACGACAGGGTTTACTCCTACGAGCAGTACTTC. Filled out from reference TRBV7-8 and TRBJ2-7, the complete variable domain reads GAGVSQSPRYKVAKRGQDVALRCDPISGHVSLFWYQQALGQGPEFLTYFQNEAQLDKSGLPSDRFFAERPEGSVSTLKIQRTQQEDSAVYLCASRPDDRVYSYEQYFGPGTRLTVT.

In its sample, this clonotype was seen many times. The chain links TRBV4-1 to TRBJ2-3; D is unresolved. Deletions cut 1 base from V and 6 bases from J, with 5 bases between. Germline V gene sequence: CDR1 MGHRA, CDR2 YSYEKL. The CDR3 totals 12 residues. CDR3 DNA: TGCGCCAGCAGCCAAGCCAGTGATACGCAGTATTTT. Translation gives CASSQASDTQYF.

This clonotype was observed a few times. The chain couples TRBV12-3 or TRBV12-4 to TRBJ1-6; TRBD1 matches 9 bases. The CDR3 runs to 18 residues. The ends lost 0 bases at V and 3 bases at J; junction bases unmatched: 6. Here the CDR3 reads CASSLAWGTGLYNSPLHF. As DNA, the CDR3 is TGTGCCAGCAGTTTAGCGTGGGGGACAGGGCTCTATAATTCACCCCTCCACTTT.